This T cell receptor (beta chain) was obtained from a study of shared clonotypes between healthy human individuals (dated by TCRdb to about 2020). At the level of the whole study: The cohort comprised a couple of women and a few men aged 18 to 49 years. For each donor, CD4 naive and CD4 memory were each run on three plates, CD8 naive on two plates, and CD8 memory on one plate. Blood TCR repertoires of about 5 healthy adults were deeply sequenced to estimate repertoire size and the extent of clonotype sharing between individuals. Different laboratories and diverse techniques were used to prepare libraries and sequence TCR repertoires, to increase sequencing depth and limit assay-specific biases. Each donor's leukapheresis produced roughly between roughly 0.94 and 9.5 billion PBMCs. What the work shows at the level of the full study, not this receptor alone: Pairwise subsampling led to the expectation that sequencing depth would affect the degree of clonotype sharing among donors. Higher generation probabilities were observed for clonotypes shared by all four sorted-subset donors than for non-shared clonotypes. Naive subsets generally had larger estimated clonotype richness than memory subsets did. The small number of donors limited the genetic and exposure-history diversity represented. Sampling was restricted to blood, and TCR repertoires in tissues likely differ from the TCR repertoires found in blood. Rarefaction of sorted-subset datasets indicated incomplete sequencing despite the large sequencing depth. When several donors were compared, the shared fraction of clonotypes was 5% to 6.5% for naive CD4, 3.5% to 4% for naive CD8, about 2.5% for memory CD4, and 0.3% to 0.5% for memory CD8.

Using the deep immunoSEQ assay, TCR CDR3 regions were amplified from genomic DNA by multiplex PCR. Genomic DNA extracted from each cell subset was distributed evenly over all wells of several immunoSEQ 96-well plates, and each plate served as one replicate. For sorted subsets, each replicate PCR was loaded with around 220 ng genomic DNA, equivalent to about 30,000 T cell genomes. Purified libraries were quantified with a Qubit 3.0 fluorometer, sized on a Bioanalyzer 2100, and re-quantified with the KAPA Library Quantification kit. Every immunoSEQ 96-well plate was sequenced on a dedicated single-read 150-cycle Illumina NextSeq 550 flow cell. Per the authors' processing: Because the immunoSEQ output held only junctional sequences and lacked quality scores, the filtering could not match the filtering applied to full-length reads. To assign V/J genes and CDR3, sequences were annotated using PyIR, a Python wrapper for IgBLAST v1.9, with IMGT germline references. Any read was removed if the V/J assignment was weak (E-value above 1e-6), the CDR3 was missing, or the read contained stop codons, out-of-frame junctions, or ambiguous translated residues. V3J clonotypes were defined as sequences sharing the same inferred V gene, J gene, and CDR3 amino acid sequence. To compute the percentage overlap between repertoires, the number of shared unique clonotypes was divided by the size of the smaller repertoire. Richness of each repertoire was evaluated using RTK rarefaction, the Chao1 estimator, and Recon v2.1 estimates of unobserved clonotypes. Generation probabilities for all TCRbeta clonotypes obtained by the gDNA method from a handful of donors were computed using OLGA. TCRdb obtained this table from immuneACCESS and retained in-frame rearrangements with V and J assigned. These tables miss some clones; where compared with another copy, unresolved V genes account for less than half of the shortfall, and the remainder is unexplained. V, J and clone size are those of that table, while D and trimming were read from the DNA. The sample table shows some 1,900,000 clones, and about 95% are seen once. The ten top clones hold 1% to 1.5% of the sample.

On this clone: Which antigen it targets is not known. Base qualities are missing; no much larger clone stands one base away.

CD8 naive samples were CD45RO-negative cells positively selected for CCR7, giving a CD45RA+CCR7+ population that excluded TemRA cells. Donors were healthy HIV-negative adults with no recently reported acute infections or vaccinations. Only Caucasian adults living in Nashville, Tennessee, USA were represented among the donors. Blood was collected by leukapheresis, and PBMCs were isolated by Ficoll-Histopaque density gradient centrifugation and then cryopreserved in liquid nitrogen vapor phase. Purity and quantity of every magnetically sorted T cell population were checked by analytical flow cytometry. Genomic DNA was isolated from every sorted fraction and measured by UV absorbance on a Nanodrop 2000c. The cysteine opens and the phenylalanine closes a CDR3 of 16 amino acids. Just the 48-base CDR3 DNA is kept, in frame starting at base 1. The germline V gene gives CDR1 as SGHDN and CDR2 as FVKESK. V and J lose 0 bases and 2 bases, and a span of 13 bases separates them.

The TCR comes from a man aged 18 to 35 in good health. The rearrangement joined TRBV14 to TRBJ2-5; the D gene is perhaps TRBD2, from 6 matching bases. The specimen was naive CD8+ T cells sorted from blood. Per the publication, the cell subset or site label means: CD45RA+CCR7+. This receptor carries the CDR3 CASSQDESGLQETQYF. Read as DNA, the sequence is TGTGCCAGCAGCCAAGATGAGAGCGGGCTGCAAGAGACCCAGTACTTC.